The 8 T cell receptor beta chains below come from one sample, sequenced in a study of somatic mutations in cytotoxic T cells in rheumatoid arthritis (dated by TCRdb to the late 2010s). Library creation used the immunoSEQ multiplex PCR assay. Held by TCRdb, this immuneACCESS table contains in-frame sequences only and omits some clones. Under half of the omission traces to an unresolved V gene where checked; the cause of the rest is unknown. The sample contains about 15,000 clones, under 80% of them found a single time. Of the sample, around 15% is held by the ten largest clones. The source material was CD8+ T cells sorted from blood. Receptor source: an adult with rheumatoid arthritis.

This sequence joins TRBV7-9 and TRBJ1-2, with no clear D. Trimming took off 2 bases at V and 8 bases at J, with 12 bases between the two ends. This CDR3 spans 13 amino acids. Germline V gives CDR1 SEHNR, CDR2 FQNEAQ (reference sequence). The CDR3 DNA sequence: TGTGCCAGCAGCTTACCCCCAGTCCGGGGCTACACCTTC. Amino acid sequence: CASSLPPVRGYTF. The full variable domain, in which reference TRBV7-9 and TRBJ1-2 provide the parts outside the CDR3, is DTGVSQNPRHKITKRGQNVTFRCDPISEHNRLYWYRQTLGQGPEFLTYFQNEAQLEKSRLLSDRFSAERPKGSFSTLEIQRTEQGDSAMYLCASSLPPVRGYTFGSGTRLTVV.

This sequence joins TRBV13 and TRBJ1-5; D gene unclear. Germline V gene sequence: CDR1 PRHDT, CDR2 FYEKMQ (reference sequence). Trimming took 0 bases from V and 2 from J, leaving 5 bases between them. The CDR3 is made up of 14 amino acids. The CDR3 region has the DNA TGTGCCAGCAGCTTAGGTAGGGGCAATCAGCCCCAGCATTTT. Its protein is CASSLGRGNQPQHF.

This sequence joins TRBV2 and TRBJ2-2; tentatively, D is TRBD2 (6 bases). The CDR3 loop spans 16 amino acids. CDR1 SNHLY and CDR2 FYNNEI come from the germline V gene. Trimming removed 4 bases at V and 1 base at J, with 13 bases between. For the CDR3, the DNA is TGTGCCAGCAGTGGCCCGGGACTGGAGAACACCGGGGAGCTGTTTTTT. It specifies CASSGPGLENTGELFF.

The V gene is TRBV28, the J gene TRBJ1-5; D is unresolved. The CDR3 is 14 residues long. V was trimmed by 3 bases and J by 1 base, leaving 7 bases between them. Germline V gene data show CDR1 as MDHEN and CDR2 as SYDVKM. Written as DNA, the CDR3 is TGTGCCAGCAGTTTCTCGGGGAGCAATCAGCCCCAGCATTTT. This gives the protein CASSFSGSNQPQHF. The full variable domain, completed using reference TRBV28 and TRBJ1-5, is DVKVTQSSRYLVKRTGEKVFLECVQDMDHENMFWYRQDPGLGLRLIYFSYDVKMKEKGDIPEGYSVSREKKERFSLILESASTNQTSMYLCASSFSGSNQPQHFGDGTRLSIL.

The chain has TRBV6-4 and TRBJ2-2, with D unclear. The ends were cut back, 2 bases at V and 5 bases at J, with 9 bases in the middle. CDR3 length equals 14 residues. Germline lookup yields CDR1 MRHNA and CDR2 SNTAGT. Here the CDR3 reads CASSDTPGTGELFF. DNA of the CDR3: TGTGCCAGCAGTGACACCCCCGGAACCGGGGAGCTGTTTTTT.

This chain joins TRBV19 and TRBJ2-6; D not resolved. CDR1 LNHDA and CDR2 SQIVND come from the germline V gene (reference sequence). The V and J ends lost 4 bases and 0 bases respectively, with 10 bases between them. CDR3 size: 16 residues. The CDR3 spells CASSNSSLSGANVLTF. CDR3 coding DNA: TGTGCCAGTAGTAATTCAAGCCTCTCTGGGGCCAACGTCCTGACTTTC.

This clone occurred a few times. This sequence joins TRBV11-2 and TRBJ2-7, with D perhaps TRBD1 (5 bases). V was pared by 5 bases and J by 2 bases, with 13 bases between. From germline, CDR1 is SGHAT and CDR2 FQNNGV. This CDR3 region has 14 residues. The DNA of the CDR3 is TGTGCCAGCAGCCCCAGTATGGGGCCCTACGAGCAGTACTTC. Protein product: CASSPSMGPYEQYF.

This clone was picked up one time. This rearrangement joins TRBV7-9 to TRBJ2-3; TRBD1 matches at 7 bases. The CDR3 covers 18 residues. J was trimmed by 3 bases and V by 2 bases; bases with no gene match: 14. Germline lookup yields CDR1 SEHNR and CDR2 FQNEAQ (reference sequence). CDR3: CASSLPPGEGAITDTQYF. Here the CDR3 DNA reads TGTGCCAGCAGCTTACCCCCAGGAGAGGGGGCGATTACAGATACGCAGTATTTT. Using reference TRBV7-9 and TRBJ2-3 for the parts outside the CDR3, the full variable domain is DTGVSQNPRHKITKRGQNVTFRCDPISEHNRLYWYRQTLGQGPEFLTYFQNEAQLEKSRLLSDRFSAERPKGSFSTLEIQRTEQGDSAMYLCASSLPPGEGAITDTQYFGPGTRLTVL.